These 22 T cell receptor beta chains were sequenced from one sample in a study of tumor-infiltrating lymphocytes in primary liver carcinoma. Reverse transcription of 500 to 650 ng total RNA with a constant-region primer produced TCR beta cDNA. Nested multiplex PCR, run for three rounds with slightly modified ARM-PCR, yielded TCR beta libraries. For approximately 9 cycles apiece, the opening two PCR rounds ran with TRBV1-TRBV30 forward primers and a C-beta reverse primer. Using its own MiXCR run on the multiplex PCR reads, TCRdb lists one record per CDR3 protein. The top ten hold about 27% of the sample, which has 70,000 to 95,000 distinct CDR3 sequences, approximately 70% seen once. DNA and RNA were both co-extracted from around 20-30 mg of bulk tissue that had not been sorted. The sequencing sample was made of liver tumor tissue from sampling region 4. The subset denotes: tumor region T4, right-lateral pole. The receptor source for this set is a man aged 40-49 years with primary liver carcinoma and hepatitis B virus infection.

About this clonotype itself: A read error may account for a junction end that differs from germline. This chain joins TRBV6-5 and TRBJ2-7; 8 bases map to TRBD1. There are 13 residues in the CDR3. Per germline, CDR1 MNHEY and CDR2 SVGAGI. The CDR3: CASNRDRSYEQYF. The CDR3 nucleotides are TGTGCCAGTAACCGGGACAGGAGCTACGAGCAATACTTC.

On this clonotype: The germline gene is not matched at one end of the junction; a read error may be the cause. V and J are TRBV6-5 and TRBJ2-6; D possibly corresponds to TRBD1 (5 bases). The CDR3 length is 17 residues. In germline, CDR1 is MNHEY, CDR2 SVGAGI. DNA for the CDR3: TGTACCACCTTCCGACAGATTGGTATGGGTGGGACCAACGTCCTGACTTTC. It codes for CTTFRQIGMGGTNVLTF.

For this clonotype: The junction shows a germline mismatch at one end, possibly a read error. The chain couples TRBV6-1 to TRBJ2-4; 8 bases agree with TRBD2. This CDR3 comprises 15 residues. The germline CDR1 and CDR2 sequences are MNHNS and SASEGT. The CDR3 here is CPSSLTGGAKNIQYF. The CDR3, as DNA: TGTCCCAGCAGTCTGACCGGGGGGGCCAAAAACATTCAGTATTTC.

Comments on this clonotype: One end of the junction is discordant with germline, which a read error may explain. This rearrangement joins TRBV5-6 to TRBJ2-2; D remains ambiguous. Per germline, CDR1 SGHDT and CDR2 YYEEEE. This CDR3 has 15 amino acids. In DNA, the CDR3 is TGTGTCAGCAGTTTGGCCACCGTGATCACCGGGGAGCTGTTTTTT. Encoded protein: CVSSLATVITGELFF.

Worth noting for this clonotype: An end of the junction does not agree with germline; a read error may underlie this. The V and J genes are TRBV12-3 or TRBV12-4 and TRBJ1-1; D gene ambiguous. This CDR3 spans 13 amino acids. The CDR3 here is CASTPTGNTDAFF. The CDR3 DNA sequence: TGTGCCAGCACCCCTACTGGGAACACTGATGCTTTCTTT.

This clonotype was observed a few times. A much larger clone lies one base from this, so it may be a read error. The CDR3 ends on some other residue instead of the conserved phenylalanine or tryptophan, so this is likely a read error. The V and J genes are TRBV29-1 and TRBJ2-7; D not resolved. V lost 3 bases to trimming and J lost 3 bases, with 6 bases between them. Per the germline V gene, CDR1 is SQVTM and CDR2 is ANQGSEA. CDR3 length equals 11 residues. DNA of the CDR3: TGCAGCGTTGAGCTGGGCTACGAGCAGTACTCC. Translating gives CSVELGYEQYS.

This chain connects TRBV29-1 to TRBJ2-5; D gene uncertain. CDR1 is SQVTM and CDR2 is ANQGSEA in the germline V gene. This CDR3 has 11 residues. The CDR3 sequence: CRVRSGETQYF. CDR3 DNA: TGCAGGGTTAGGTCCGGGGAGACCCAGTACTTC. Looking up the rest from reference TRBV29-1 and TRBJ2-5 gives the full variable domain: SAVISQKPSRDICQRGTSLTIQCQVDSQVTMMFWYRQQPGQSLTLIATANQGSEATYESGFVIDKFPISRPNLTFSTLTVSNMSPEDSSIYLCRVRSGETQYFGPGTRLLVL.

Note on this clonotype: One end of the junction varies from germline; a read error may be responsible. This sequence joins TRBV11-2 and TRBJ2-7; 7 nucleotides line up with TRBD2. There are 12 residues in the CDR3. CDR1 and CDR2 from the germline V gene are SGHAT and FQNNGV. Here the CDR3 reads CASGPGGYEQHF. Written as DNA, the CDR3 is TGTGCCAGCGGCCCGGGAGGCTACGAGCAGCACTTC.

V gene TRBV11-2 combines with J gene TRBJ2-5; D gene uncertain. CDR1 is SGHAT and CDR2 is FQNNGV in the germline V gene. V was trimmed by 1 base and J by 2 bases, leaving 11 bases between them. This CDR3 is built from 15 residues. CDR3 coding DNA: TGTGCCAGCAGCTTAGCGTCTGGGCCTCAAGAGACCCAGTACTTC. Protein: CASSLASGPQETQYF.

A remark on this clonotype: One end of the junction is discordant with germline, which a read error may explain. Written as DNA, the CDR3 is TGCAGCGTCGAAGAAGGGGCTGGAGATACGCACTATTTT. As protein: CSVEEGAGDTHYF. The chain links TRBV29-1 to TRBJ2-3; weak D call: TRBD1 (5 bases). The CDR3 totals 13 residues. Per the germline V gene, CDR1 is SQVTM and CDR2 is ANQGSEA.

The sample holds one count of this clonotype. The junction departs from the called germline gene at one end, perhaps through a read error. The CDR3 DNA reads as TGTGTCAGCAGCTTAAATCGGGATGAGCTCCAGCATTTT. Translated, it gives CVSSLNRDELQHF. The chain uses TRBV7-8 and TRBJ1-5; D uncertain. There are 13 residues in the CDR3. In germline, CDR1 is SGHVS, CDR2 FQNEAQ.

The chain recombines TRBV7-9 with TRBJ1-1; TRBD1 aligns across 7 bases. Germline lookup yields CDR1 SEHNR and CDR2 FQNEAQ (reference sequence). J lost 7 bases, V lost 5 bases, and 4 bases had no gene match. The CDR3 consists of 12 residues. The CDR3 region is CASSQRQGEAFF. The CDR3 coding sequence is TGTGCCAGCAGCCAAAGACAGGGTGAAGCTTTCTTT.

By sample fraction, this clonotype is medium-sized (0.01 to 0.1%). The gene calls are TRBV10-3 and TRBJ2-7; 7 nucleotides line up with TRBD2. CDR1 and CDR2 (germline): ENHRY, SYGVKD. The trim removed 4 bases at V and 5 bases at J, leaving 5 bases unmatched. There are 13 residues in the CDR3. The CDR3 here is CAISGLADHEQYF. CDR3 sequence (DNA): TGTGCCATCAGTGGGCTAGCGGACCACGAGCAGTACTTC.

The table lists this clonotype with many counts. This chain connects TRBV7-9 to TRBJ2-2; tentatively, D is TRBD1 (5 bases). This CDR3 has 14 residues. Trimming took 1 base from V and 2 from J, leaving 5 bases between them. Germline CDR1 SEHNR, CDR2 FQNEAQ (reference sequence). CDR3 nucleotides: TGTGCCAGCAGCTTAGGGACAAACACCGGGGAGCTGTTTTTT. Translating it yields CASSLGTNTGELFF.

This clonotype was counted at least ten times. The rearrangement joins TRBV2 to TRBJ1-5, with D unclear. Germline CDR1 is SNHLY and CDR2 is FYNNEI. The CDR3 is 14 residues long. V dropped 1 base and J dropped 0 bases, with 4 bases sitting between them. DNA of the CDR3: TGTGCCAGCAGTGAAGTGTATAGCAATCAGCCCCAGCATTTT. It yields the protein CASSEVYSNQPQHF.

In the case of this clonotype: Its ends do not fully match the called genes, so a read error is possible. The rearrangement links TRBV4-1 to TRBJ1-2; TRBD1 aligns across 8 bases. The V gene's germline CDR1 is MGHRA and CDR2 YSYEKL. The CDR3 is 17 amino acids. CDR3 sequence reads: CASSQEVNRGRNYGHTF. The CDR3 coding sequence is TGCGCTAGCAGCCAAGAAGTCAACAGGGGGAGGAACTATGGCCACACCTTC.

This clonotype was observed many times. The DNA for the CDR3 is TGTGCCAGCAGTTCGGGGGCGAATGGCTACACCTTC. It codes for CASSSGANGYTF. This chain joins TRBV28 and TRBJ1-2, with D possibly being TRBD1 (6 bases). The CDR3 totals 12 residues. The germline V and J ends were trimmed by 4 bases and 6 bases, with 9 bases remaining between them. Germline CDR1 is MDHEN and CDR2 is SYDVKM.

As for this clonotype: One end of the junction varies from germline; a read error may be responsible. V usage is TRBV6-5 and J usage is TRBJ2-2; 9 bases agree with TRBD2. This CDR3 spans 16 amino acids. CDR1 is MNHEY, CDR2 SVGAGI, per germline. CDR3 DNA sequence: TGTGCCGGCAGTTCCTCGAGCGGGAGGACTACTGGGGAGCTGTTTTTT. It yields the protein CAGSSSSGRTTGELFF.

This clonotype was observed a few times. This chain links TRBV2 with TRBJ2-3, with D perhaps matching TRBD1 or TRBD2 (5 bases each). V was shortened by 5 bases and J by 2 bases, with 20 bases between the two germline ends. The CDR3 covers 17 residues. Germline V gives CDR1 SNHLY, CDR2 FYNNEI. The CDR3 sequence is CASSQRGVRSNTDTQYF. The CDR3 DNA reads TGTGCCAGCAGTCAAAGGGGAGTCCGGTCTAACACAGATACGCAGTATTTT.

The sample holds many counts of this clonotype. The chain has TRBV6-5 and TRBJ1-5, with unresolved D. Germline CDR1 MNHEY, CDR2 SVGAGI. With 4 bases removed from V and 6 bases from J, the gap between germline ends came to 13 bases. This CDR3 is built from 14 residues. In DNA form, the CDR3 reads TGTGCCAGCAGTTCAGGCTCTTTGGGTCAGCCCCAGCATTTT. It specifies CASSSGSLGQPQHF.

The V and J genes are TRBV11-2 and TRBJ2-2; D is possibly TRBD1 (5 bases). The germline CDR1 and CDR2 sequences are SGHAT and FQNNGV. The CDR3 is 17 amino acids. The V end was cut by 5 bases, the J end by 5 bases, with 21 bases between. CDR3 amino acids: CASSVVRTYPGTGELFF. For the CDR3, the DNA is TGTGCCAGCAGCGTAGTTAGGACATACCCAGGGACCGGGGAGCTGTTTTTT.

The table lists this clonotype with a count of one. The conserved phenylalanine or tryptophan is not found at the CDR3 terminus, so this likely reflects a read error. The chain uses TRBV6-5 and TRBJ2-3, with D perhaps TRBD2 (6 bases). The CDR3 has 14 residues. Germline assignment: CDR1 MNHEY and CDR2 SVGAGI. The CDR3 here is CASSSAGSTDTQYL. CDR3 sequence (DNA): TGTGCCAGCAGTTCTGCGGGGAGCACAGACACGCAGTATTTG.